This T cell receptor (beta chain) originates from a study of blood T cell repertoires in COVID-19. Study-wide context: COVID-19 samples collected from the United States, Italy and Spain covered acute and convalescent phases. Sample material is recorded as cDNA or gDNA derived from T cells, B-cell-depleted T cells, or PBMCs.

V dropped 4 bases and J dropped 2; count of bases not matched to a gene: 6. The CDR3 is made up of 15 amino acids. CDR1 is SGHNT, CDR2 YYREEE, per germline (reference sequence). Source study methods: How many nucleated cells were present was estimated from reference gene primer amplification. Using immunoSEQ multiplex PCR, the repertoire was profiled, and TCRdb retains in-frame clones only, with some absent. The V and J calls and clone size were taken over from that table, and D and trimming were inferred from the DNA. The sample shows about 52,000 clones, just over 85% of them seen only once. The sequenced material came from peripheral blood. The chain links TRBV5-4 to TRBJ2-7; 10 bases are shared with TRBD2. This clonotype originated in an older man with acute or convalescent COVID-19. CDR3 in DNA: TGTGCCAGCAGCCAAAGCGGGGGGGCAACCTACGAGCAGTACGTC. This codes for CASSQSGGATYEQYV.